One sample yielded the 7 T cell receptor beta chains listed below, sequenced in a study of shared clonotypes between healthy human individuals. Only in-frame clones appear in the TCRdb table, and some are missing; sequencing was by immunoSEQ multiplex PCR. Of a few million clones listed, approximately 94% are singletons. What was sequenced was naive CD4+ T cells sorted from blood. The subset is: CD45RA+ positively selected. These receptors all stem from a man younger than 30 in good health.

The V call is TRBV2, the J call TRBJ2-5; D may be TRBD1 (5 bases). Germline V gene sequence: CDR1 SNHLY, CDR2 FYNNEI. This CDR3 region has 11 residues. Trimming took 0 bases from V and 13 from J, leaving 9 bases between them. CDR3 coding DNA: TGTGCCAGCAGTGAAGCAGGGGTGCGGTACTTC. Translating gives CASSEAGVRYF.

Only one count was recorded for this clone. V and J are TRBV5-8 and TRBJ1-3, with D possibly matching TRBD1 (6 bases). The CDR3 loop spans 15 amino acids. The V end lost 4 bases, the J end lost 0 bases, and 11 bases lay between the germline ends. Germline values: CDR1 SGHTS, CDR2 YDEGEE. The CDR3 DNA is TGTGCCAGCAGCATCGGGACAAGCTCTGGAAACACCATATATTTT. Encoded protein: CASSIGTSSGNTIYF. The whole variable domain, filled in from reference TRBV5-8 and TRBJ1-3, reads EAGVTQSPTHLIKTRGQQATLRCSPISGHTSVYWYQQALGLGLQFLLWYDEGEERNRGNFPPRFSGRQFPNYSSELNVNALELEDSALYLCASSIGTSSGNTIYFGEGSWLTVV.

Only one count was recorded for this clone. The J gene is TRBJ1-4, the V gene TRBV7-9; 7 bases are a match to TRBD1. This CDR3 contains 13 residues. The germline CDR1 and CDR2 sequences are SEHNR and FQNEAQ (reference sequence). The V and J ends lost 5 bases and 12 bases, in that order; junction bases with no gene match: 9. The CDR3 sequence: CASSGRGRGELFF. CDR3 nucleotides: TGTGCCAGCAGCGGGAGGGGGCGCGGGGAACTGTTTTTT. The full variable domain, with the rest looked up from reference TRBV7-9 and TRBJ1-4, is DTGVSQNPRHKITKRGQNVTFRCDPISEHNRLYWYRQTLGQGPEFLTYFQNEAQLEKSRLLSDRFSAERPKGSFSTLEIQRTEQGDSAMYLCASSGRGRGELFFGSGTQLSVL.

The chain employs TRBV4-1 and TRBJ2-7; D not certain. CDR1 MGHRA and CDR2 YSYEKL come from the germline V gene. Trimming left V 1 base short and J 6 bases short, with 13 bases between. The CDR3 sequence is 14 residues long. This chain's CDR3 is CASSQANVQSEQYF. The CDR3 DNA follows: TGCGCCAGCAGCCAAGCCAATGTCCAGTCCGAGCAGTACTTC.

The chain uses TRBV5-6 and TRBJ2-7; the match to TRBD2 covers 7 bases. Unmatched junction bases numbered 7, after V lost 1 base and J lost 3 bases. The CDR3 has 15 amino acids. CDR1 SGHDT and CDR2 YYEEEE come from the germline V gene. The CDR3 here is CASSLYGTILYEQYF. CDR3 nucleotide sequence: TGTGCCAGCAGCTTGTATGGGACTATCCTCTACGAGCAGTACTTC.

The chain has TRBV2 and TRBJ1-4; 7 bases align to TRBD1. The CDR3 is made up of 15 amino acids. In germline, CDR1 is SNHLY, CDR2 FYNNEI. V lost 5 bases to trimming and J lost 1 base; unmatched junction nucleotides: 4. As DNA, the CDR3 is TGTGCCAGCAGTCAGACAGGGATAACTAATGAAAAACTGTTTTTT. It yields the protein CASSQTGITNEKLFF.

This chain links TRBV7-2 with TRBJ1-5; 7 bases agree with TRBD1. Trimming took 3 bases from V and 5 from J; bases not matched to a gene: 1. Germline V gene lookup returns CDR1 SGHTA and CDR2 FQGNSA. The CDR3 has 13 residues. This CDR3 reads CASSFDRDQPQHF. The CDR3 DNA reads TGTGCCAGCAGCTTTGACAGGGATCAGCCCCAGCATTTT. Together with reference TRBV7-2 and TRBJ1-5, the CDR3 gives the full variable domain: GAGVSQSPSNKVTEKGKDVELRCDPISGHTALYWYRQSLGQGLEFLIYFQGNSAPDKSGLPSDRFSAERTGGSVSTLTIQRTQQEDSAVYLCASSFDRDQPQHFGDGTRLSIL.